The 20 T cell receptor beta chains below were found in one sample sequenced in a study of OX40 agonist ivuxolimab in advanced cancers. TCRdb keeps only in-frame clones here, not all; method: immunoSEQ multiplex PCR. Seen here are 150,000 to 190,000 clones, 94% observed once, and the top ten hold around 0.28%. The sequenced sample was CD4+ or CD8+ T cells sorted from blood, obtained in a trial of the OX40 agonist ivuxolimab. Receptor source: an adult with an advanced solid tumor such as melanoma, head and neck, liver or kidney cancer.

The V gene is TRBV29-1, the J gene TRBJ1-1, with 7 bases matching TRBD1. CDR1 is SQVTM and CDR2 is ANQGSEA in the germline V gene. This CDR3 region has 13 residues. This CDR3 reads CRAREGASTEAFF. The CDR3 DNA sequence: TGCAGAGCTAGAGAGGGGGCCAGTACTGAAGCTTTCTTT.

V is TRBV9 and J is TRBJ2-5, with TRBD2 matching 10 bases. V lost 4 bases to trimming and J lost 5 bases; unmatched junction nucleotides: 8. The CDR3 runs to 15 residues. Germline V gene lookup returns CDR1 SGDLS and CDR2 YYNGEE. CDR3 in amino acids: CASSPRLAGEETQYF. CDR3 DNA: TGTGCCAGCAGCCCCCGGCTAGCGGGAGAGGAGACCCAGTACTTC.

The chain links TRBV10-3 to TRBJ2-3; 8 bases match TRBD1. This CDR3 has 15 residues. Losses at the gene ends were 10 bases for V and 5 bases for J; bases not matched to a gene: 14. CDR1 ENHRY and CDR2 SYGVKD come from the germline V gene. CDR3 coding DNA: TGTGCCACCATGGGGGCAGGGGGCTTCAGAGATACGCAGTATTTT. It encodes CATMGAGGFRDTQYF.

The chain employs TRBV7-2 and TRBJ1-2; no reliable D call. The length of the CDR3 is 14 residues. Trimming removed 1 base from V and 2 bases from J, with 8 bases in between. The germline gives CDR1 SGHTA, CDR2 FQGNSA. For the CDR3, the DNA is TGTGCCAGCAGCTTAGGACAAACGAACTATGGCTACACCTTC. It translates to CASSLGQTNYGYTF.

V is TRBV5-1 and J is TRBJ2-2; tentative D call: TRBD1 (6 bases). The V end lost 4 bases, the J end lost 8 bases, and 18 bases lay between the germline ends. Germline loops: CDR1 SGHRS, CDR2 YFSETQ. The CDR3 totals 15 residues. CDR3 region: CASSLGQSRAGELFF. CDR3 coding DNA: TGCGCCAGCAGCCTGGGACAAAGTCGGGCGGGGGAGCTGTTTTTT.

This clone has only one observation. CDR3 sequence reads: CASSLPTAPYGYTF. The DNA of the CDR3 is TGTGCCAGCTCACTTCCCACCGCACCCTATGGCTACACCTTC. The chain has TRBV18 and TRBJ1-2; no clear D gene. The CDR3 consists of 14 residues. CDR1 and CDR2 (germline): KGHSH, LQKENI. V lost 4 bases, J lost 4 bases, and 13 bases lay in between.

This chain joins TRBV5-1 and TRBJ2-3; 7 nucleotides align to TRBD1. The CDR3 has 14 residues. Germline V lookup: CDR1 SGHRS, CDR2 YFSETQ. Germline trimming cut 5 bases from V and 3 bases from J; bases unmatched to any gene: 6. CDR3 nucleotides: TGCGCCAGCAGTCTTGGACAGGAGACAGATACGCAGTATTTT. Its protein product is CASSLGQETDTQYF. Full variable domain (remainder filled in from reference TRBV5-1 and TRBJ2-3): KAGVTQTPRYLIKTRGQQVTLSCSPISGHRSVSWYQQTPGQGLQFLFEYFSETQRNKGNFPGRFSGRQFSNSRSEMNVSTLELGDSALYLCASSLGQETDTQYFGPGTRLTVL.

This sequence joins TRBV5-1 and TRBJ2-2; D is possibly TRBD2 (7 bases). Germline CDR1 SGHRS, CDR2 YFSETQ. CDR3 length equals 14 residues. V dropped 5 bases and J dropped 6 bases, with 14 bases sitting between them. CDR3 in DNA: TGCGCCAGCAGTACGGGGGGCCGCGCCGGGGAGCTGTTTTTT. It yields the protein CASSTGGRAGELFF. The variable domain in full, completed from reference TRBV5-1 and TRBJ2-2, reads KAGVTQTPRYLIKTRGQQVTLSCSPISGHRSVSWYQQTPGQGLQFLFEYFSETQRNKGNFPGRFSGRQFSNSRSEMNVSTLELGDSALYLCASSTGGRAGELFFGEGSRLTVL.

The CDR3 region is CASSLVPREVAKNIQYF. CDR3 coding DNA: TGTGCCAGCAGCTTAGTTCCCCGGGAAGTAGCCAAAAACATTCAGTACTTC. This chain connects TRBV7-6 to TRBJ2-4, with a tentative D call TRBD2 (5 bases). CDR3 size: 17 residues. V dropped 1 base and J dropped 0 bases, with 13 bases sitting between them. Looked up from germline, CDR1 is SGHVS and CDR2 is FNYEAQ. Full variable domain (remainder filled in from reference TRBV7-6 and TRBJ2-4): GAGVSQSPRYKVTKRGQDVALRCDPISGHVSLYWYRQALGQGPEFLTYFNYEAQQDKSGLPNDRFSAERPEGSISTLTIQRTEQRDSAMYRCASSLVPREVAKNIQYFGAGTRLSVL.

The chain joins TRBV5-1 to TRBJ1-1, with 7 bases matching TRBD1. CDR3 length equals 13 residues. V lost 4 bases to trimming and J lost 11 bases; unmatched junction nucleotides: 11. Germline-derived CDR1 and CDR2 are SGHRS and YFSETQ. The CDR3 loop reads CASSVRQGGEAFF. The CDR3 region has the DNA TGCGCCAGCAGCGTAAGACAGGGAGGGGAGGCTTTCTTT.

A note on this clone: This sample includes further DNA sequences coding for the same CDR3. CDR3 bases: TGTGCCAGCAGCTTGAGCTCCTACGAGCAGTACTTC. It codes for CASSLSSYEQYF. This chain links TRBV7-9 with TRBJ2-7; no firm D call. The germline V gene has CDR1 SEHNR and CDR2 FQNEAQ (reference sequence). V was trimmed by 3 bases and J by 0 bases, leaving 3 bases between them. This CDR3 is 12 amino acids long.

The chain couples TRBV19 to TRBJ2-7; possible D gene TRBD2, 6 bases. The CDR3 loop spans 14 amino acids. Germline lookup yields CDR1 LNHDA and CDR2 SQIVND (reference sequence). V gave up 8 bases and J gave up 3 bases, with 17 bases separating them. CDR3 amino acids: CASSPGLRGYEQYF. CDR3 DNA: TGTGCCAGTTCACCGGGACTCCGGGGCTACGAGCAGTACTTC.

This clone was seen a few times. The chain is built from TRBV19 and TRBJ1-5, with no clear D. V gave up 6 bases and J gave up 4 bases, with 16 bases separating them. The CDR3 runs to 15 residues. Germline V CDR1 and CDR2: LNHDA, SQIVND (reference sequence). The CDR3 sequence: CASRRTGLLNQPQHF. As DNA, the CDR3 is TGTGCCAGTAGGAGGACGGGCCTATTAAATCAGCCCCAGCATTTT.

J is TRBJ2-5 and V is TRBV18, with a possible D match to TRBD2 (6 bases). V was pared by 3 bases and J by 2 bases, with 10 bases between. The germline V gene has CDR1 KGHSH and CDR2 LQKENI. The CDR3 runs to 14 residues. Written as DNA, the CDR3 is TGTGCCAGCTCACCGGGACTGCGACAAGAGACCCAGTACTTC. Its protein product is CASSPGLRQETQYF.

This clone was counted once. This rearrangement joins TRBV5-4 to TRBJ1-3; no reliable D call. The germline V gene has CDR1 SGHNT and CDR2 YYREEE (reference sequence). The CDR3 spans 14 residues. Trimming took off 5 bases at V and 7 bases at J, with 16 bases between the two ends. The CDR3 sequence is CASREDLSINTIYF. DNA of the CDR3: TGTGCCAGCAGAGAGGACCTCTCTATTAACACCATATATTTT.

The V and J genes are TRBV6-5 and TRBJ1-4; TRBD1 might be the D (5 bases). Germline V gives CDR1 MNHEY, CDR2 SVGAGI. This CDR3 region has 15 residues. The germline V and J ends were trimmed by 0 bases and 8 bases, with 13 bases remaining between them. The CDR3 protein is CASSYSRFKGEKLFF. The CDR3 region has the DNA TGTGCCAGCAGTTACTCGAGGTTTAAGGGGGAAAAACTGTTTTTT.

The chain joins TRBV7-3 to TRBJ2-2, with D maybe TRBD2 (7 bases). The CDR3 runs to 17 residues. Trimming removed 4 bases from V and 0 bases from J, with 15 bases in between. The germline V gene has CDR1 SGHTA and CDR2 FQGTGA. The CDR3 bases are TGTGCCAGCAGCTCCCCTCCGGGGGGCTCGAACACCGGGGAGCTGTTTTTT. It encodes CASSSPPGGSNTGELFF.

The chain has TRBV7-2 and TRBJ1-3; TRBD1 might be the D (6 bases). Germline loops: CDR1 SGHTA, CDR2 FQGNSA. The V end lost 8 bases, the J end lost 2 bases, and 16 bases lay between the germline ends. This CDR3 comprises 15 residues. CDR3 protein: CASSIVGGTGNTIYF. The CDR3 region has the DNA TGTGCCAGCTCCATAGTGGGGGGCACTGGAAACACCATATATTTT.

CDR3 sequence reads: CSVGSRNEKLFF. Here the CDR3 DNA reads TGCAGCGTTGGGAGCCGGAATGAAAAACTGTTTTTT. The chain recombines TRBV29-1 with TRBJ1-4; D is ambiguous. The CDR3 loop spans 12 amino acids. Germline V gene sequence: CDR1 SQVTM, CDR2 ANQGSEA. V lost 4 bases to trimming and J lost 5 bases, with 8 bases between them.

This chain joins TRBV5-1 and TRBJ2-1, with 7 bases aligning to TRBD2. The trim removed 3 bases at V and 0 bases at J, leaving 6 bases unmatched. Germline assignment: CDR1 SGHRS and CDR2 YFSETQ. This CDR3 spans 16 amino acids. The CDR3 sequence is CASSWGGAGSYNEQFF. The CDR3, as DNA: TGCGCCAGCAGCTGGGGGGGAGCGGGCTCCTACAATGAGCAGTTCTTC.